The 17 T cell receptor beta chains listed next were all sequenced from one sample in a study of blood T cell repertoires in COVID-19. Clones were read by immunoSEQ multiplex PCR, and TCRdb kept only the in-frame ones, dropping some. The data hold about 57,000 clones, with about 90% observed a single time. The sample comprised peripheral blood. The receptors derive from a man in his fifties or sixties with acute or convalescent COVID-19.

Note on this clone: Other DNA sequences of this sample code for an identical CDR3. The V gene is TRBV4-2, the J gene TRBJ1-5; D is possibly TRBD1 (5 bases). In germline, CDR1 is LGHNA, CDR2 YNFKEQ. The length of the CDR3 is 15 residues. V lost 1 base and J 1 base, leaving 8 bases between the germline ends. This CDR3 is CASSQVDRSNQPQHF. CDR3 in DNA: TGTGCCAGCAGCCAAGTCGACAGAAGCAATCAGCCCCAGCATTTT.

This clone was observed once. The chain uses TRBV13 and TRBJ2-3; TRBD2 matches 11 bases. CDR1 is PRHDT, CDR2 FYEKMQ, per germline (reference sequence). The CDR3 is 16 residues long. With V trimmed by 7 bases and J by 3 bases, 9 bases remained unmatched. DNA of the CDR3: TGTGCCAGCACGACTAGCGGGACGGAGGAGACAGATACGCAGTATTTT. This gives the protein CASTTSGTEETDTQYF.

The chain recombines TRBV7-6 with TRBJ2-1, with D perhaps matching TRBD2 (6 bases). The CDR3 is made up of 15 amino acids. CDR1 and CDR2 (germline): SGHVS, FNYEAQ. Trimming left V 5 bases short and J 5 bases short, with 16 bases between. Written as DNA, the CDR3 is TGTGCCAGCAGCCCGCTCGGAGGGTCGCACAATGAGCAGTTCTTC. Protein product: CASSPLGGSHNEQFF.

The chain couples TRBV19 to TRBJ1-4; D call uncertain. Trimming removed 5 bases from V and 0 bases from J, with 10 bases in between. The germline V gene encodes CDR1 LNHDA and CDR2 SQIVND (reference sequence). There are 15 residues in the CDR3. CDR3 region: CASSPGIATNEKLFF. The CDR3 DNA sequence: TGTGCCAGTAGTCCGGGGATTGCAACTAATGAAAAACTGTTTTTT.

The gene calls are TRBV4-3 and TRBJ2-1, with a tentative D call TRBD1 (5 bases). Germline assignment: CDR1 LGHNA and CDR2 YSLEER. The germline V and J ends were trimmed by 0 bases and 5 bases, with 14 bases remaining between them. CDR3 size: 16 residues. The CDR3 DNA sequence: TGCGCCAGCAGCCAAGATCCGCAGGGCCAAAACAATGAGCAGTTCTTC. The encoded protein is CASSQDPQGQNNEQFF.

This clone was found once. The chain links TRBV7-2 to TRBJ2-7; D is unresolved. The germline V and J ends were trimmed by 2 bases and 0 bases, with 5 bases remaining between them. The CDR3 has 13 amino acids. The V gene's germline CDR1 is SGHTA and CDR2 FQGNSA. CDR3 nucleotides: TGTGCCAGCAGCTTATACAACTCCTACGAGCAGTACTTC. Translating gives CASSLYNSYEQYF. Drawing the rest from reference TRBV7-2 and TRBJ2-7, the complete variable domain is GAGVSQSPSNKVTEKGKDVELRCDPISGHTALYWYRQSLGQGLEFLIYFQGNSAPDKSGLPSDRFSAERTGGSVSTLTIQRTQQEDSAVYLCASSLYNSYEQYFGPGTRLTVT.

This sequence joins TRBV30 and TRBJ1-5; the D gene is possibly TRBD1 (6 bases). Per germline, CDR1 GTSNPN and CDR2 SVGIG (reference sequence). The CDR3 sequence is 16 residues long. The CDR3 DNA reads TGTGCAGCTGAAATCTCCAGGGGTTATAGCAATCAGCCCCAGCATTTT. It translates to CAAEISRGYSNQPQHF.

The chain joins TRBV5-1 to TRBJ1-2; D is ambiguous. Trimming shortened V by 7 bases and J by 8 bases, and 18 bases separated the two germline ends. Germline CDR1 reads SGHRS; CDR2 reads YFSETQ. The CDR3 is made up of 13 amino acids. The CDR3 is CASGIDYSVGYTF. In DNA, the CDR3 is TGCGCCAGCGGAATAGACTATTCTGTAGGCTACACCTTC.

The chain uses TRBV19 and TRBJ1-5; 10 nucleotides match TRBD1. V was pared by 4 bases and J by 4 bases, with 10 bases of the junction left unmatched. The germline V gene encodes CDR1 LNHDA and CDR2 SQIVND (reference sequence). The CDR3 has 17 amino acids. The CDR3 spells CASSTGTGEIQNQPQHF. DNA for the CDR3: TGTGCCAGTAGTACTGGGACAGGGGAGATTCAAAATCAGCCCCAGCATTTT.

CDR3 coding DNA: TGTGCCAGCAGTTACTCCACAGGGGCTGGGGCCAACGTCCTGACTTTC. It specifies CASSYSTGAGANVLTF. The chain has TRBV6-6 and TRBJ2-6; the match to TRBD1 covers 7 bases. This CDR3 comprises 16 residues. The V gene's germline CDR1 is MNHNY and CDR2 SVGAGI (reference sequence). With V trimmed by 0 bases and J by 2 bases, 1 base remained unmatched.

This chain connects TRBV19 to TRBJ1-5; D gene ambiguous. Trimming stripped 3 bases from V and 5 bases from J, with 5 bases between. The CDR3 covers 12 residues. Germline V gives CDR1 LNHDA, CDR2 SQIVND (reference sequence). CDR3 in DNA: TGTGCCAGTAGTATCGGAGATCAGCCCCAGCATTTT. This encodes CASSIGDQPQHF.

The J gene is TRBJ2-7, the V gene TRBV15; TRBD1 agrees at 7 bases. The germline V gene encodes CDR1 LNHNV and CDR2 YYDKDF (reference sequence). The CDR3 contains 15 residues. V gave up 1 base and J gave up 3 bases; unmatched junction bases: 6. CDR3 in amino acids: CATSRGVQGIYEQYF. The CDR3 nucleotides are TGTGCCACCAGCAGAGGGGTACAGGGGATCTACGAGCAGTACTTC.

This sequence joins TRBV29-1 and TRBJ1-4; the match to TRBD1 covers 8 bases. Germline CDR1 and CDR2: SQVTM and ANQGSEA. The CDR3 totals 15 residues. After removal of 7 bases from V and 8 bases from J, the junction contained 15 bases not matched to a gene. The CDR3 spells CSAGSPDRVGEKLFF. The CDR3 nucleotides are TGCAGCGCAGGATCCCCGGACAGGGTCGGCGAAAAACTGTTTTTT. Drawing the rest from reference TRBV29-1 and TRBJ1-4, the complete variable domain is SAVISQKPSRDICQRGTSLTIQCQVDSQVTMMFWYRQQPGQSLTLIATANQGSEATYESGFVIDKFPISRPNLTFSTLTVSNMSPEDSSIYLCSAGSPDRVGEKLFFGSGTQLSVL.

This chain connects TRBV25-1 to TRBJ1-6; 7 bases align to TRBD1. The length of the CDR3 is 15 residues. Germline V gene sequence: CDR1 MGHDK, CDR2 SYGVNS. Germline trimming cut 3 bases from V and 7 bases from J; bases unmatched to any gene: 6. The CDR3: CASSDYRGDNSPLHF. The DNA for the CDR3 is TGTGCCAGCAGTGACTACAGGGGCGACAATTCACCCCTCCACTTT.

V gene TRBV6-5 combines with J gene TRBJ2-7; 8 bases line up with TRBD2. This CDR3 contains 14 residues. J lost 6 bases, V lost 6 bases, and 10 bases had no gene match. Germline CDR1 and CDR2: MNHEY and SVGAGI. CDR3 sequence: CASRQTSAAPEQYF. CDR3 DNA: TGTGCCAGCAGACAGACTAGCGCGGCCCCCGAGCAGTACTTC.

The V call is TRBV28, the J call TRBJ1-2, with 11 bases lining up with TRBD1. Unmatched junction bases numbered 8, after V lost 7 bases and J lost 4 bases. The CDR3 length is 15 residues. CDR1 and CDR2 from the germline V gene are MDHEN and SYDVKM. The CDR3 loop is CASTVEGQGGYGYTF. The CDR3 DNA reads as TGTGCCAGCACGGTTGAGGGACAGGGGGGCTATGGCTACACCTTC.

This clone has just one count. V gene TRBV10-3 combines with J gene TRBJ1-1; TRBD1 matches at 11 bases. Germline CDR1 reads ENHRY; CDR2 reads SYGVKD. The trim removed 3 bases at V and 1 base at J, leaving 4 bases unmatched. The CDR3 has 16 amino acids. The CDR3 here is CAISDSGTGGNTEAFF. The DNA of the CDR3 is TGTGCCATCAGTGACTCCGGGACAGGGGGGAACACTGAAGCTTTCTTT.